This T cell receptor beta chain was obtained from a study of metastatic and nonmetastatic thyroid tumors. Using MiXCR, TCRdb re-called clones from the PCR reads. The table has tens of thousands of clones, 20% seen once. Findings and limits, study-wide: Versus benign nodules, malignant thyroid tumors reportedly had significantly higher TCR beta diversity, in blood and tumor.

Every patient was untreated before thyroid surgery. Concerning this clone itself: What it binds is unknown.

The sequencing input was blood. The receptor was derived from a female donor with papillary thyroid cancer or a benign thyroid nodule (not recorded which). Some clones in this sample may be carry-over from other donors' samples.

The CDR3: CASSVGAGNEELFF. DNA of the CDR3: TGTGCCAGCAGCGTGGGGGCGGGCAACGAGGAGCTGTTTTTT. The chain recombines TRBV9 with TRBJ2-2; a possible D gene is TRBD1 (6 bases). The CDR3 runs to 14 residues. The germline V gene has CDR1 SGDLS and CDR2 YYNGEE. V dropped 2 bases and J dropped 10 bases, with 15 bases sitting between them.